This TCR beta chain came from a study of response to subunit inactivated influenza vaccine (dated by TCRdb to 2016 to 2019). With regard to the full study: To follow how T cells responded to a trivalent subunit inactivated influenza vaccine, the researchers relied on deep quantitative profiling of the T cell receptor repertoire.

This clonotype occurred many times. This receptor's antigen is unknown. No much larger clonotype is one base removed from it; base qualities were not supplied. Preparation of the library involved RT-PCR. Sequencing relied on an Illumina HiSeq 2500. The public reads were quality trimmed at Q25 with fastp and then assembled into clones with MiXCR by TCRdb, keeping productive beta chains. Entries that share a CDR3 protein sequence are merged under the most common genes and DNA. The sample data list hundreds of thousands of distinct CDR3 sequences, and about 15% of these were observed just once. The top ten constitute around 7.6% of the sample. Per the germline V gene (reference sequence), SEHNR is the CDR1 and FQNEAQ is the CDR2. V lost 2 bases and J lost 2 bases, and the count of bases not matched to a germline gene is 6. From cysteine to phenylalanine, the CDR3 is 15 amino acids long. Left in the record is the CDR3 DNA by itself, 45 bases read in frame from the first base.

General conclusions and limits of the study: The authors suggested that each seasonal influenza vaccination may recruit only a limited number of new T cells.

The rearranged segments are TRBV7-9 and TRBJ2-7, with 7 bases matching TRBD1. The sequenced sample was PBMCs from blood, obtained 14 to 15 days before vaccination. This clonotype originated in a man between 45 and 60 years old who received an inactivated influenza vaccine. Donor details come from another sample of the same person, matched by shared clones. Read as DNA, the sequence is TGTGCCAGCAGCTTATTTGGCGACAGGGCCTACGAGCAGTACTTC. Its protein is CASSLFGDRAYEQYF.